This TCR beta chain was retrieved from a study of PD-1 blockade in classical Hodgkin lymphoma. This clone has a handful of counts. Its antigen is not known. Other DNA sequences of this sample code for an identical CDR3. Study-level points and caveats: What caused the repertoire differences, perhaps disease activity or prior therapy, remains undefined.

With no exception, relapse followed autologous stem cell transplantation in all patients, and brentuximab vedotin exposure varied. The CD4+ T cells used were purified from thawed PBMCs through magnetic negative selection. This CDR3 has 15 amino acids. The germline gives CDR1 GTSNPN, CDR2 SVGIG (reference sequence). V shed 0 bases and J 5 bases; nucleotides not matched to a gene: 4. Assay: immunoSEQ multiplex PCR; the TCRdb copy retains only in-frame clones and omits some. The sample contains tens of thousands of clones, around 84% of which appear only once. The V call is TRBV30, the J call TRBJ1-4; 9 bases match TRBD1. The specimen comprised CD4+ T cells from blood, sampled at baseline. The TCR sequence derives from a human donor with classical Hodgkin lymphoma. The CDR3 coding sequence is TGTGCCTGGAGTGTAAGAGGGACAGGGAATGAAAAACTGTTTTTT. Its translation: CAWSVRGTGNEKLFF.